Below, one T cell receptor beta chain is given with its context. Its specific antigen is unknown. Base qualities are not provided; no much larger clone lies one nucleotide away. These data are taken from a study of cytomegalovirus exposure and HLA in healthy donors (dated by TCRdb to 2016 to 2017). Context from the whole study: An earlier analysis of approximately 600 of the donors reported 276 Gb of sequence data and 117 million unique TCR beta sequences from about 179 million T cells. Of the roughly 410 genotyped donors, less than 85% were placed in the genetic ancestry cluster associated with self-reported Caucasian donors. Among 350 to 400 genotyped donors of the cohort, an average of roughly 240,000 unique TCR beta nucleotide sequences were sequenced per donor, roughly 18% of them non-productive. Both class I and class II loci were covered by HLA typing, at four-digit resolution. Several DR-DQ haplotypes were handled as single units for association and clustering, since linkage in the cohort was strong. Approximately 300 gigabases of sequencing data and 70 million to 95 million unique TCR sequences made up an early release that covered approximately 700 HLA-typed donors. Rather than using new phenotypic data, the later analysis identified candidate immune exposures from TCR beta sequences and from how often those sequences occurred across donors. The study aimed to test whether cataloging public T cell receptors could reveal signatures of past pathogen exposure. The number of typed donors differed by locus: roughly 629-630 for A, B, C, DRB1 and DQB1; 500 to 550 for DQA1; some 610 for DPA1; and roughly 490 for DPB1. Donor age, sex, ethnicity and CMV serostatus were compiled alongside the repertoire data. A later genetic analysis took genome-wide SNP genotypes for about 60% of the roughly 670 donors and used that subset as a discovery cohort. A later analysis re-analyzed previously published TCR beta repertoires from approximately 700 donors and added high-resolution HLA genotyping to study TCR occurrence patterns. An earlier analysis of more than 450 of the donors used high-throughput TCR beta sequencing to judge whether each TCR beta V gene segment behaved as functional or pseudogenic. To predict cytomegalovirus infection status, the study combined high-throughput TCR immunosequencing, statistical association of individual TCRs with disease status, and machine learning. Every repertoire in the discovery cohort had been generated on one and the same sequencing platform. Using immunosequencing, the study profiled T cell repertoires from about 650 subjects and related those repertoires to cytomegalovirus serostatus. Along with the 666-subject first cohort, a separate validation cohort of roughly 110 different subjects was used. What the work shows at the level of the full study, not this receptor alone: An association between a missense DCLRE1C variant and V-gene and J-gene trimming of TCR beta chains was found in a later genetic analysis and replicated in an independent cohort. In a later analysis, over 15,000 TCR beta sequences were associated with specific HLA alleles at a false discovery rate of 0.05. This cohort had only TCR beta chains sequenced, and the lack of alpha or paired-chain data limited which features could be detected. Three of the identified cytomegalovirus-associated TCR beta chains were confirmed in vitro to be specific for cytomegalovirus antigens. Linkage disequilibrium might explain the correlated functional status among segregating V segments, but an unknown experimental factor could not be ruled out. A total of fewer than 200 TCR beta chains were listed by the study as associated with cytomegalovirus. The only immune exposure information available for the cohort was CMV serostatus. Several of the top co-occurrence clusters appeared to be linked to parvovirus B19, influenza, CMV and Epstein-Barr virus, according to a later analysis. A group of highly shared sequence variants was considered likely to be a technical artifact of the sequencing pipeline. In a later analysis, TCR association rates were found to vary across HLA loci, with the most associated TCRs seen for DRB1 alleles and the fewest for HLA-C alleles. Compared with the roughly 670-donor mean, donors in an Asian-associated ancestry cluster had fewer N-insertions in productive TCRs, according to a later genetic analysis. The classifier was reported to diagnose cytomegalovirus status with high specificity and sensitivity in both the original cohort and the validation cohort. The authors suggested that the approach could potentially be generalized to other disease states and immunological phenotypes. When HLA alleles, especially DR and DQ, strongly co-occurred, TCR associations were difficult to assign to individual alleles. HLA typing was unavailable for some donors at each locus, so association tests used only the typed subset. Most TCR sequences were seen in very few donors, while some public TCRs were found in many individuals. According to a later analysis, most CMV-associated TCR beta chains appeared to be HLA-restricted, and the HLA associations seemed to be driven largely by CMV exposure. Broadly in line with IMGT annotations, most TCR beta V segments showed up in productive rearrangements about 90% or about 30% of the time in an earlier analysis of some 590 of the donors. The presence/absence analyses assumed that sequencing depth was roughly uniform across donors, and that assumption may not be true. Because counts were too low, around 18 rarely observed V segments, including chromosome 9 orphons, were left out of the earlier analysis of some 640 of the donors. A further reported finding was that TCR beta sequences accurately predicted the HLA-A and HLA-B alleles for most subjects in the first cohort. The 87-base-pair reads could not distinguish some IMGT-functional V segments, including TRBV6-2 and TRBV6-3, so those segments were excluded. In a later analysis, HLA-associated TCR beta chains were found to be more clonally expanded and to have lower generation probabilities than equally common non-associated chains.

Library preparation employed the immunoSEQ multiplex PCR assay. A mixture of 60 forward primers for TCR Vbeta segments and 13 reverse primers for TCR Jbeta segments was used in the multiplex PCR. Amplification of the CDR3 region of rearranged TCR beta genes was performed with a multiplex PCR assay on genomic DNA. The amplified TCR beta libraries were sequenced on the Illumina HiSeq System as 87-base-pair reads. The original pipeline was this. A later analysis tallied 75 million to 95 million unique TCR beta chains across the 640 or so repertoires, and about 10 million of those chains were shared by two or more donors. Raw reads were error-corrected and collapsed into unique sequences with a nearest-neighbor algorithm that merged closely related sequences to remove PCR and sequencing errors. Alignment of CDR3 sequences to IMGT reference sequences was used to assign V, D and J gene segments. Each retained sequence needed at least a six-nucleotide match to both a V gene segment and a J gene segment. Rearrangements were called productive when the CDR3 lacked stop codons and stayed in frame with V and J; all others were non-productive. CDR3 was defined by IMGT convention, running from the second conserved V-encoded cysteine to the conserved J-encoded phenylalanine. The earlier analysis of 500 to 750 of the donors excluded any sequence lacking an unambiguous match to a single V gene segment. An earlier analysis of a few hundred of the donors called V segments functional above 56.7% productive rearrangements and segregating when the between-donor standard deviation exceeded 5%. A statistical classification framework was built to diagnose cytomegalovirus status from the catalog of TCR beta chain sequences. V and J gene assignment, in a later analysis, came from comparing TCR nucleotide sequences with IMGT/GENE-DB human TR gene sequences. The TCRdist pipeline was used in a later analysis to assign CDR3 sequences and most-parsimonious VDJ recombination scenarios. In a later analysis, each TCR beta chain was defined by its CDR3 amino acid sequence together with its V-gene family, and reads without a unique V-gene family were excluded. As a way to deal with suspected cross-contamination and a sequencing artifact, a later analysis dropped 592 nucleotide sequences that were highly shared and had low generation probability. In a later analysis, a clonal expansion index was calculated for each public chain from normalized within-repertoire ranks of inferred template counts. Generation probabilities in a later analysis came from a VDJ recombination model fitted to out-of-frame rearrangements, and those results were checked against IGoR. In a later analysis, hypergeometric tests were used to score TCR-TCR, TCR-HLA and TCR-CMV co-occurrence, with a repertoire-size bias correction applied to TCR pairs. To estimate false discovery rates, a later analysis permuted the HLA or CMV assignments 20 times. In a later analysis, co-occurring TCRs were grouped using DBSCAN, with TCRdist sequence similarity added in when clustering inside HLA-allele-positive subsets. Repertoires with fewer than 30,000 or more than 120,000 public chains were left out of co-occurrence clustering, as were five repertoires with anomalous nucleotide sharing. This is the immuneACCESS table as TCRdb keeps it, with only in-frame sequences that have V and J called. A part of the clones is gone; compared with another copy, unresolved V genes explain less than half, and the rest is unexplained. V and J calls plus clone size are reproduced from that table; the DNA served to infer D and trimming. The sample data list about 180,000 clones, and about two thirds of these were observed just once. The leading ten clones occupy under 2.5% of the sample.

The cohort was made up of around 720 healthy bone marrow donors. At the time of sampling, all cohort members were nominally healthy, though unrecorded immune exposures were likely present. CMV serostatus was positive for more than 250 and negative for about half of the roughly 700 cohort members, and was not recorded for this donor. Every donor gave a peripheral blood sample, and the peripheral blood mononuclear cells from that sample were used for TCR beta sequencing. The Qiagen DNeasy Blood Extraction Kit was used to extract genomic DNA from the blood cell samples. The CDR3, cysteine through phenylalanine, is 16 amino acids long. Here the CDR3 DNA is all that survives: 48 bases in frame from base 1. V drops 7 bases and J drops 2 bases, leaving 20 bases in between. As encoded in the germline V gene (reference sequence), CDR1 is LNHDA while CDR2 is SQIVND.

This receptor was taken from a human donor in good health. The chain couples TRBV19 to TRBJ2-5, with a tentative D gene TRBD2 over 7 matching bases. The specimen sequenced was PBMCs. The nucleotide sequence reads TGTGCCAGTACCTACCGAGGGGGGGGTGGGCAAGAGACCCAGTACTTC. Translated, it reads CASTYRGGGGQETQYF.